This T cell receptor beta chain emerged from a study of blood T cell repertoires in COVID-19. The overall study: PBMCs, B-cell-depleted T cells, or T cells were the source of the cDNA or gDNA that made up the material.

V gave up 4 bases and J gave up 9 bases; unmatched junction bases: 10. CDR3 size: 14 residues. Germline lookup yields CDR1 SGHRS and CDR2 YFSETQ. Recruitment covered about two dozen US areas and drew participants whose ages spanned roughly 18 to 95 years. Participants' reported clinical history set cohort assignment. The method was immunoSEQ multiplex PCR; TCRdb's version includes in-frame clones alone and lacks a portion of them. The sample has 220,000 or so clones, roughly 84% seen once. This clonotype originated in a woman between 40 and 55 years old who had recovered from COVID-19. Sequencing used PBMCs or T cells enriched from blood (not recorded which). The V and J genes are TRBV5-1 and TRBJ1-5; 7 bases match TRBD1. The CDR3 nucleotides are TGCGCCAGCAGCCCGACAGGGACCCAATGGCCCCAGCATTTT. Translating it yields CASSPTGTQWPQHF.